This TCR beta chain comes out of a study of CD8 T cells in ankylosing spondylitis. Whole-study results and caveats: Significant enrichment of disease-linked clones was reported in matched ankylosing spondylitis synovial fluid. Fewer than ten highly homologous variants made up a TCR beta motif that seemed to typify ankylosing spondylitis blood. CD8+ by phenotype, disease-linked clones were relatively rare in peripheral blood.

TCR beta libraries were made by quantitative 5'-RACE with molecular barcodes. Using its own MiXCR run on the 5' RACE reads, TCRdb lists one record per CDR3 protein. The sample yields a few hundred thousand distinct CDR3 sequences, less than 10% seen once. This CDR3 region has 13 residues. The germline gives CDR1 SEHNR, CDR2 FQNEAQ (reference sequence). The ends lost 7 bases at V and 9 bases at J; junction bases unmatched: 5. To note about this clonotype: The antigen is not known.

The chain uses TRBV7-9 and TRBJ2-1; 11 bases align to TRBD2. This clonotype was obtained from a male donor with ankylosing spondylitis. Sequencing used blood, either unsorted or a sorted T cell fraction (not recorded which). DNA of the CDR3: TGTGCCAGCACCTCTAGCGGGAGGAGTGAGCAGTTCTTC. Its translation: CASTSSGRSEQFF.